These 5 T cell receptor beta chains were all obtained from the same sample, sequenced in a study of T cell changes during pregnancy in multiple sclerosis. Profiled with immunoSEQ multiplex PCR; TCRdb holds only in-frame clones, not every one. The data contain around 30,000 clones, under 95% of them seen just once; the ten biggest clones take up around 0.41%. The sequences come from CD4+ T cells from peripheral blood mononuclear cells, collected in the second trimester of pregnancy. The receptors shown here come from a female donor with multiple sclerosis, enrolled in a pregnancy study.

The gene calls are TRBV30 and TRBJ1-5; D perhaps matches TRBD1 (6 bases). The CDR3 is made up of 13 amino acids. The germline V and J ends were trimmed by 5 bases and 5 bases, with 13 bases remaining between them. Germline CDR1 reads GTSNPN; CDR2 reads SVGIG (reference sequence). CDR3 nucleotide sequence: TGTGCCTGGGGAGGGGGGGGCGATCAGCCCCAGCATTTT. It encodes CAWGGGGDQPQHF.

CDR3 sequence reads: CASSRRQVSYEQYF. For the CDR3, the DNA is TGTGCCAGCAGCCGAAGACAGGTCTCCTACGAGCAGTACTTC. The chain couples TRBV2 to TRBJ2-7; D is perhaps TRBD1 (6 bases). The germline V and J ends were trimmed by 6 bases and 0 bases, with 12 bases remaining between them. CDR3 length: 14 residues. The germline gives CDR1 SNHLY, CDR2 FYNNEI.

The chain uses TRBV7-2 and TRBJ2-2; tentative D call: TRBD2 (6 bases). The V end lost 1 base, the J end lost 2 bases, and 17 bases lay between the germline ends. The CDR3 extends over 18 amino acids. Germline V gene lookup returns CDR1 SGHTA and CDR2 FQGNSA. The CDR3 loop is CASSLVATGAANTGELFF. The CDR3 region has the DNA TGTGCCAGCAGCTTAGTCGCTACGGGAGCGGCAAACACCGGGGAGCTGTTTTTT.

The sample holds one count of this clone. The chain employs TRBV7-2 and TRBJ2-7, with TRBD2 matching 11 bases. V trimming: 1 base; J trimming: 10 bases; junction bases outside the gene matches: 6. The germline gives CDR1 SGHTA, CDR2 FQGNSA. The CDR3 totals 14 residues. This CDR3 is CASSLGLAGYRQYF. In DNA, the CDR3 is TGTGCCAGCAGCTTAGGACTAGCGGGATACCGTCAGTACTTC.

V and J are TRBV30 and TRBJ1-1, with a tentative D call TRBD1 (5 bases). V was clipped by 5 bases and J by 1 base, with 11 bases between them. CDR3 size: 13 residues. Germline values: CDR1 GTSNPN, CDR2 SVGIG (reference sequence). Here the CDR3 reads CAWDSGSNTEAFF. CDR3 coding DNA: TGTGCCTGGGACAGTGGCTCGAACACTGAAGCTTTCTTT. Full variable domain (remainder filled in from reference TRBV30 and TRBJ1-1): SQTIHQWPATLVQPVGSPLSLECTVEGTSNPNLYWYRQAAGRGLQLLFYSVGIGQISSEVPQNLSASRPQDRQFILSSKKLLLSDSGFYLCAWDSGSNTEAFFGQGTRLTVV.